The 19 T cell receptor beta chains presented below share a single source sample, sequenced in a study of cytomegalovirus exposure and HLA in healthy donors. Vbeta (60) and Jbeta (13) primers were used in the PCR. The data were produced by immunoSEQ multiplex PCR, yet TCRdb's version contains in-frame clones alone and is incomplete. Of 90,000 or so clones listed, roughly 79% are singletons. Specimen: PBMCs. All receptors derive from a female donor in good health and CMV-seronegative.

J is TRBJ2-7 and V is TRBV29-1; 11 bases line up with TRBD2. The CDR3 contains 14 residues. J was trimmed by 8 bases and V by 7 bases; bases with no gene match: 13. Germline CDR1 SQVTM, CDR2 ANQGSEA. CDR3 sequence: CSENNGTSGYQQYF. CDR3 nucleotide sequence: TGCAGCGAAAATAACGGGACTAGCGGCTATCAGCAGTACTTC.

As for this clone: Other DNA sequences in the same sample also yield this CDR3. The J gene is TRBJ1-4, the V gene TRBV28, with 8 bases aligning to TRBD1. This CDR3 has 15 residues. CDR1 MDHEN and CDR2 SYDVKM come from the germline V gene. J lost 8 bases, V lost 5 bases, and 10 bases had no gene match. CDR3 sequence reads: CASSPSTGAGEKLFF. The CDR3 coding sequence is TGTGCCAGCAGTCCCTCGACAGGGGCTGGGGAAAAACTGTTTTTT.

This rearrangement joins TRBV11-3 to TRBJ2-7; D perhaps matches TRBD1 (6 bases). CDR1 and CDR2 from the germline V gene are SGHNT and YENEEA. This CDR3 is 13 amino acids long. The germline V and J ends were trimmed by 6 bases and 8 bases, with 17 bases remaining between them. CDR3 loop: CASSPSRDRQQYF. The CDR3 bases are TGTGCCAGCAGTCCCTCCCGAGACAGGCAGCAGTACTTC.

The chain links TRBV5-1 to TRBJ2-3; 7 bases agree with TRBD2. The CDR3 has 14 amino acids. Looked up from germline, CDR1 is SGHRS and CDR2 is YFSETQ. V lost 0 bases and J lost 5; bases outside the gene matches: 3. The CDR3 spells CASSLALAEDTQYF. In DNA, the CDR3 is TGCGCCAGCAGCTTGGCCCTAGCGGAAGATACGCAGTATTTT.

The gene calls are TRBV7-2 and TRBJ1-5, with 7 bases lining up with TRBD1. The CDR3 spans 16 residues. The germline gives CDR1 SGHTA, CDR2 FQGNSA. Unmatched junction bases numbered 10, after V lost 4 bases and J lost 4 bases. The CDR3 spells CASSSRVLTGNQPQHF. The CDR3 nucleotides read TGTGCCAGCAGCTCCCGCGTATTGACAGGGAATCAGCCCCAGCATTTT. The whole variable domain, filled in from reference TRBV7-2 and TRBJ1-5, reads GAGVSQSPSNKVTEKGKDVELRCDPISGHTALYWYRQSLGQGLEFLIYFQGNSAPDKSGLPSDRFSAERTGGSVSTLTIQRTQQEDSAVYLCASSSRVLTGNQPQHFGDGTRLSIL.

This chain's CDR3 is CARTRGRQETQYF. In nucleotides, the CDR3 is TGTGCCCGCACGCGGGGACGTCAAGAGACCCAGTACTTC. This sequence joins TRBV6-5 and TRBJ2-5, with D maybe TRBD2 (6 bases). The CDR3 length is 13 residues. V lost 11 bases and J 2 bases, leaving 15 bases between the germline ends. Germline V lookup: CDR1 MNHEY, CDR2 SVGAGI.

The genes are TRBV4-2 and TRBJ2-3; 8 bases are shared with TRBD2. Germline CDR1 is LGHNA and CDR2 is YNFKEQ. Unmatched junction bases numbered 8, after V lost 1 base and J lost 2 bases. The CDR3 spans 17 residues. CDR3 sequence: CASSQVFSGKTTDTQYF. In DNA, the CDR3 is TGTGCCAGCAGCCAAGTCTTTAGCGGGAAGACCACAGATACGCAGTATTTT.

This clone was seen only once. The J gene is TRBJ2-2, the V gene TRBV7-6, with 12 bases lining up with TRBD2. The trim removed 5 bases at V and 3 bases at J, leaving 1 base unmatched. The CDR3 covers 15 residues. Germline CDR1 SGHVS, CDR2 FNYEAQ. CDR3 nucleotide sequence: TGTGCCAGCAGCCGACTAGCGGGAGACACCGGGGAGCTGTTTTTT. It encodes CASSRLAGDTGELFF.

The chain links TRBV11-3 to TRBJ1-1, with D perhaps TRBD1 (5 bases). The CDR3 totals 12 residues. Trimming removed 5 bases from V and 10 bases from J, with 14 bases in between. Per germline, CDR1 SGHNT and CDR2 YENEEA. The CDR3 region has the DNA TGTGCCAGCAGCCCGGGGGGGGGAACAGCTTTCTTT. It specifies CASSPGGGTAFF. Together with reference TRBV11-3 and TRBJ1-1, the CDR3 gives the full variable domain: EAGVVQSPRYKIIEKKQPVAFWCNPISGHNTLYWYLQNLGQGPELLIRYENEEAVDDSQLPKDRFSAERLKGVDSTLKIQPAELGDSAVYLCASSPGGGTAFFGQGTRLTVV.

The chain has TRBV28 and TRBJ1-4; D is perhaps TRBD1 (5 bases). V was cut by 2 bases and J by 8 bases, with 15 bases left in between. The V gene's germline CDR1 is MDHEN and CDR2 SYDVKM. CDR3 length: 15 residues. CDR3 in DNA: TGTGCCAGCAGTTTAATGGGGGGTGGGGACGAAAAACTGTTTTTT. The encoded protein is CASSLMGGGDEKLFF.

The chain has TRBV29-1 and TRBJ2-2, with 9 bases identical to TRBD1. With V trimmed by 7 bases and J by 1 base, 4 bases remained unmatched. CDR1 is SQVTM and CDR2 is ANQGSEA in the germline V gene. This CDR3 is built from 14 residues. The CDR3 DNA reads TGCAGCGCTTACAGGGGGCTGAACACCGGGGAGCTGTTTTTT. Amino acid sequence: CSAYRGLNTGELFF.

The chain recombines TRBV5-3 with TRBJ1-5, with unresolved D. TRBV5-3 is assigned to the ORF class and has an uncertain function. The CDR3 has 15 amino acids. Trimming cost V 0 bases and J 5 bases, with 12 bases left between them. As DNA, the CDR3 is TGTGCCAGAAGCTTGGGCTTCAACCTAGATCAGCCCCAGCATTTT. Its translation is CARSLGFNLDQPQHF.

The chain recombines TRBV7-8 with TRBJ2-3; 9 bases agree with TRBD2. Germline CDR1 and CDR2: SGHVS and FQNEAQ. Trimming removed 5 bases from V and 3 bases from J; junction bases left unmatched: 9. CDR3 length equals 16 residues. CDR3: CASSPPGGRATDTQYF. DNA for the CDR3: TGTGCCAGCAGCCCCCCGGGCGGGAGGGCTACAGATACGCAGTATTTT.

This clone was observed once. Here the CDR3 DNA reads TGTGCCAGCAGTTACGGGACAGGGCACTCTGGAAACACCATATATTTT. Amino acid sequence: CASSYGTGHSGNTIYF. V usage is TRBV6-6 and J usage is TRBJ1-3, with 9 bases identical to TRBD1. Germline trimming cut 2 bases from V and 0 bases from J; bases unmatched to any gene: 2. From germline, CDR1 is MNHNY and CDR2 SVGAGI (reference sequence). This CDR3 comprises 16 residues.

As DNA, the CDR3 is TGTGCCAGCAGCGAGGGGGGGGCGAGCCCCTATGGCTACACCTTC. Its protein is CASSEGGASPYGYTF. The chain links TRBV7-2 to TRBJ1-2, with D tentatively TRBD1 (6 bases). This CDR3 is built from 15 residues. The germline gives CDR1 SGHTA, CDR2 FQGNSA. Trimming took off 5 bases at V and 4 bases at J, with 17 bases between the two ends.

The chain combines TRBV28 with TRBJ1-2, with D tentatively TRBD1 (6 bases). The V gene lost 5 bases and the J gene lost 3 bases, with 10 bases spanning the gap. The CDR3 loop spans 13 amino acids. CDR1 MDHEN and CDR2 SYDVKM come from the germline V gene. CDR3 bases: TGTGCCAGCAGTCGAGGGGGAGACTATGGCTACACCTTC. Protein sequence: CASSRGGDYGYTF.

The chain links TRBV7-8 to TRBJ2-3; perhaps TRBD1 as D (6 bases). Germline assignment: CDR1 SGHVS and CDR2 FQNEAQ. The CDR3 is 14 residues long. Trimming shortened V by 2 bases and J by 5 bases, and 11 bases separated the two germline ends. The CDR3 loop is CASSLPSRGDTQYF. DNA of the CDR3: TGTGCCAGCAGCTTACCATCCAGGGGAGATACGCAGTATTTT.

The chain combines TRBV5-1 with TRBJ1-2; 7 positions match TRBD1. This CDR3 has 16 residues. Germline V gene sequence: CDR1 SGHRS, CDR2 YFSETQ. Trimming at V came to 4 bases and at J to 5 bases, leaving 14 bases not matched to a gene. The CDR3 reads CASSPRQGGGEYGYTF. The CDR3 coding sequence is TGCGCCAGCAGCCCGCGGCAGGGGGGCGGGGAATATGGCTACACCTTC.

This clone showed up just a few times. The CDR3 DNA follows: TGTGCCAGCAGGACAGCCGGTACGGGAAAACTGTTTTTT. Encoded protein: CASRTAGTGKLFF. This chain uses TRBV28 with TRBJ1-4; TRBD1 might be the D (5 bases). CDR3 length: 13 residues. With 6 bases removed from V and 10 bases from J, the gap between germline ends came to 15 bases. Germline V gene lookup returns CDR1 MDHEN and CDR2 SYDVKM.